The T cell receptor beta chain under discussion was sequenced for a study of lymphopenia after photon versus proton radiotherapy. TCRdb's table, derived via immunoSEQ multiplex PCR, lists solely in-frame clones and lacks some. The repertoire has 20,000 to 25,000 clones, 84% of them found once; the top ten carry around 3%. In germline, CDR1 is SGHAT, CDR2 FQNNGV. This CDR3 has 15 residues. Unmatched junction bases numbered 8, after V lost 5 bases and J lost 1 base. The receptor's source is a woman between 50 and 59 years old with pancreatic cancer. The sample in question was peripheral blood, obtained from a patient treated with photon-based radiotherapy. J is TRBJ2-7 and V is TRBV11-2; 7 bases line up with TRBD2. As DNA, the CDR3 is TGTGCCAGCAGCCCCCTGACTAGCTGGTCCTACGAGCAGTACTTC. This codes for CASSPLTSWSYEQYF.